This note documents a single TCR beta chain sequence. TCRdb analysed the multiplex PCR reads with MiXCR anew, one entry per CDR3 protein. The table records 17,000 or so distinct CDR3 sequences, roughly 64% of them present only once. The data derive from a study of breast tumors, draining lymph nodes, adjacent tissues. The CDR3 loop spans 15 amino acids. Germline trimming cut 8 bases from V and 0 bases from J; bases unmatched to any gene: 7. From germline, CDR1 is SNHLY and CDR2 FYNNEI. The TCR sequence derives from a female donor with breast cancer. Some clones in this sample may be carry-over from other donors' samples. Source material: tumor-adjacent breast tissue. The chain carries TRBV2 and TRBJ2-5; 9 nucleotides align to TRBD2. Here the CDR3 reads CASSESGGNQETQYF. The CDR3 DNA reads as TGTGCCAGCTCGGAGAGCGGGGGGAACCAAGAGACCCAGTACTTC. The whole variable domain, remainder taken from reference TRBV2 and TRBJ2-5, is EPEVTQTPSHQVTQMGQEVILRCVPISNHLYFYWYRQILGQKVEFLVSFYNNEISEKSEIFDDQFSVERPDGSNFTLKIRSTKLEDSAMYFCASSESGGNQETQYFGPGTRLLVL.